What follows are 17 T cell receptor beta chains derived from one specimen sequenced in a study of cytotoxic CD8 clonotypes in ibrutinib-treated CLL. Here immunoSEQ multiplex PCR was the method, and the copy in TCRdb shows in-frame clones only, minus some. The table records about 34,000 clones, around 63% of them present only once. The material was PBMCs, obtained before ibrutinib treatment. These receptors were collected from a human donor with chronic lymphocytic leukemia.

This clone was recorded many times. This chain uses TRBV9 with TRBJ2-4; D ambiguous. V was shortened by 0 bases and J by 1 base, with 2 bases between the two germline ends. The CDR3 extends over 13 amino acids. The germline gives CDR1 SGDLS, CDR2 YYNGEE. CDR3 coding DNA: TGTGCCAGCAGCGTAGGCGCCAAAAACATTCAGTACTTC. This translates into CASSVGAKNIQYF.

This clone was recorded a few times. The chain links TRBV28 to TRBJ1-5; no reliable D call. The CDR3 has 12 residues. Germline lookup yields CDR1 MDHEN and CDR2 SYDVKM. The V end was cut by 8 bases, the J end by 12 bases, with 17 bases between. CDR3 coding DNA: TGTGCCAGCGGAAAACTAGGACGGGACCAGCATTTT. This codes for CASGKLGRDQHF.

The genes are TRBV27 and TRBJ2-2, with 7 bases fitting TRBD1. Germline-derived CDR1 and CDR2 are MNHEY and SMNVEV (reference sequence). With V trimmed by 4 bases and J by 6 bases, 11 bases remained unmatched. CDR3 length: 16 residues. The CDR3 DNA reads as TGTGCCAGCAGTTCTCCCCCGACAGGGTATCCCGGGGAGCTGTTTTTT. It yields the protein CASSSPPTGYPGELFF.

The chain recombines TRBV9 with TRBJ2-2, with D unresolved. The CDR3 loop spans 14 amino acids. Per the germline V gene, CDR1 is SGDLS and CDR2 is YYNGEE. Trimming stripped 7 bases from V and 4 bases from J, with 14 bases between. CDR3 in DNA: TGTGCCAGCGGGCCCCCCCTTGGCACCGGGGAGCTGTTTTTT. Its protein is CASGPPLGTGELFF.

The V call is TRBV7-6, the J call TRBJ1-2, with a possible D match to TRBD1 (5 bases). The CDR3 has 17 amino acids. Trimming took 2 bases from V and 5 from J, leaving 21 bases between them. The germline CDR1 and CDR2 sequences are SGHVS and FNYEAQ. CDR3 sequence: CASSLTPQGSGDYGYTF. For the CDR3, the DNA is TGTGCCAGCAGCTTAACCCCCCAGGGAAGCGGAGATTATGGCTACACCTTC.

This clone was counted once. A much larger clonotype is one base distant, so this may be a read error. This sample includes further DNA sequences coding for the same CDR3. The gene calls are TRBV4-1 and TRBJ2-7; 10 positions match TRBD1. With 2 bases clipped from V and 3 bases from J, the junction kept 1 base outside the gene matches. The CDR3 runs to 14 residues. Per the germline V gene, CDR1 is MGHRA and CDR2 is YSYEKL. CDR3 nucleotide sequence: TGCGCCAGCAGCCAACGGACAGGGGGCTACGAGCAGTACTTC. Protein sequence: CASSQRTGGYEQYF.

This clone is a singleton in its sample. The rearrangement joins TRBV20-1 to TRBJ2-7; no reliable D call. Trimming shortened V by 2 bases and J by 2 bases, and 4 bases separated the two germline ends. CDR1 and CDR2 from the germline V gene are DFQATT and SNEGSKA (reference sequence). The CDR3 loop spans 11 amino acids. The CDR3 here is CSARQTYEQYF. The CDR3 coding sequence is TGCAGTGCTAGACAGACCTACGAGCAGTACTTC.

The chain couples TRBV9 to TRBJ2-6; D is unresolved. Germline V CDR1 and CDR2: SGDLS, YYNGEE. Trimming cost V 6 bases and J 0 bases, with 7 bases left between them. The CDR3 is 14 residues long. CDR3 nucleotide sequence: TGTGCCAGCAAGCAGAGCTCTGGGGCCAACGTCCTGACTTTC. Translation: CASKQSSGANVLTF.

The chain uses TRBV6-1 and TRBJ1-6; no definite D call. Germline V gene lookup returns CDR1 MNHNS and CDR2 SASEGT. This CDR3 has 16 amino acids. V was pared by 4 bases and J by 0 bases, with 10 bases between. The CDR3 region has the DNA TGTGCCAGCAGTGCTCGACTGAGCTCCTATAATTCACCCCTCCACTTT. Residues: CASSARLSSYNSPLHF.

V gene TRBV12-5 combines with J gene TRBJ1-5, with D hard to call. Germline values: CDR1 LGHNT, CDR2 FRNRAP. This CDR3 region has 13 residues. Trimming stripped 0 bases from V and 6 bases from J, with 6 bases between. This CDR3 reads CASGLVGGQPQHF. CDR3 DNA sequence: TGTGCTAGTGGTTTGGTAGGCGGTCAGCCCCAGCATTTT. Combining the CDR3 with reference TRBV12-5 and TRBJ1-5 gives the whole variable domain DARVTQTPRHKVTEMGQEVTMRCQPILGHNTVFWYRQTMMQGLELLAYFRNRAPLDDSGMPKDRFSAEMPDATLATLKIQPSEPRDSAVYFCASGLVGGQPQHFGDGTRLSIL.

The chain is built from TRBV25-1 and TRBJ2-3; D is unresolved. The CDR3 contains 13 residues. Germline assignment: CDR1 MGHDK and CDR2 SYGVNS. V was pared by 2 bases and J by 3 bases, with 6 bases between. The DNA of the CDR3 is TGTGCCAGCAGTGAACCTCCAACAGATACGCAGTATTTT. Protein: CASSEPPTDTQYF.

The gene calls are TRBV2 and TRBJ1-1; 7 nucleotides align to TRBD1. The germline V gene encodes CDR1 SNHLY and CDR2 FYNNEI. CDR3 size: 15 residues. After removal of 11 bases from V and 3 bases from J, the junction contained 15 bases not matched to a gene. CDR3 sequence (DNA): TGTGCCGGAAAAGGAGGGGGCGCACAGGACACTGAAGCTTTCTTT. Amino acid sequence: CAGKGGGAQDTEAFF.

The chain uses TRBV28 and TRBJ2-7; 9 bases are shared with TRBD1. The CDR3 runs 14 residues. The trim removed 6 bases at V and 5 bases at J, leaving 8 bases unmatched. CDR1 is MDHEN and CDR2 is SYDVKM in the germline V gene. The CDR3 protein is CASSPTGGWDEQYF. The DNA for the CDR3 is TGTGCCAGCAGCCCGACAGGGGGATGGGACGAGCAGTACTTC.

The chain is built from TRBV6-5 and TRBJ2-1; 10 bases align to TRBD2. This CDR3 has 15 amino acids. V was pared by 8 bases and J by 0 bases, with 4 bases of the junction left unmatched. Germline V CDR1 and CDR2: MNHEY, SVGAGI. The CDR3 bases are TGTGCCAGCGGGTTAGCGGGAGGCTCCTACAATGAGCAGTTCTTC. It yields the protein CASGLAGGSYNEQFF.

The rearrangement joins TRBV7-2 to TRBJ1-2; D remains unclear. The CDR3 totals 12 residues. CDR1 is SGHTA and CDR2 is FQGNSA in the germline V gene. With 5 bases removed from V and 6 bases from J, the gap between germline ends came to 10 bases. The CDR3 DNA sequence: TGTGCCAGCAGCCTTTGGGGAGATGGCTACACCTTC. Its translation is CASSLWGDGYTF.

V usage is TRBV28 and J usage is TRBJ2-7, with D maybe TRBD2 (6 bases). The ends were cut back, 5 bases at V and 0 bases at J, with 32 bases in the middle. The germline gives CDR1 MDHEN, CDR2 SYDVKM. The CDR3 covers 21 residues. For the CDR3, the DNA is TGTGCCAGCAGTCCTTCGACCGGTACGGCTAGCGCCTTCCGACGCTCCTACGAGCAGTACTTC. This codes for CASSPSTGTASAFRRSYEQYF.

This clone was counted a single time. This chain links TRBV28 with TRBJ2-7, with D perhaps matching TRBD2 (5 bases). Trimming removed 6 bases from V and 6 bases from J, with 24 bases in between. The germline V gene has CDR1 MDHEN and CDR2 SYDVKM. This CDR3 is 16 amino acids long. The CDR3 spells CASSPEVRRTEGEQYF. The CDR3, as DNA: TGTGCCAGCAGCCCAGAGGTACGTCGGACCGAGGGCGAGCAGTACTTC. The variable domain in full, completed from reference TRBV28 and TRBJ2-7, reads DVKVTQSSRYLVKRTGEKVFLECVQDMDHENMFWYRQDPGLGLRLIYFSYDVKMKEKGDIPEGYSVSREKKERFSLILESASTNQTSMYLCASSPEVRRTEGEQYFGPGTRLTVT.